The subject of this entry is one T cell receptor (beta chain). The data originate from a study of blood T cell repertoires in COVID-19. About the study: The analysed material was cDNA or gDNA that came from T cells, B-cell-depleted T cells, or PBMCs.

The data were produced by immunoSEQ multiplex PCR, yet TCRdb's version contains in-frame clones alone and is incomplete. The sample lists roughly 100,000 clones; roughly 91% were seen once. The source material was peripheral blood. The origin of this receptor is a human donor in a cohort sampled during active COVID-19.

In nucleotides, the CDR3 is TGTGCCAGCAGCCCCAGGGGGGCATACAATGAGCAGTTCTTC. This sequence encodes CASSPRGAYNEQFF. The J gene is TRBJ2-1, the V gene TRBV7-2, with D possibly matching TRBD1 (7 bases). The germline gives CDR1 SGHTA, CDR2 FQGNSA. V was pared by 5 bases and J by 4 bases, with 12 bases between. CDR3 length equals 14 residues. The whole variable domain, remainder taken from reference TRBV7-2 and TRBJ2-1, is GAGVSQSPSNKVTEKGKDVELRCDPISGHTALYWYRQSLGQGLEFLIYFQGNSAPDKSGLPSDRFSAERTGGSVSTLTIQRTQQEDSAVYLCASSPRGAYNEQFFGPGTRLTVL.